This passage covers 26 T cell receptor beta chains from one sample sequenced in a study of beta chain features in type 1 diabetes. Since all of the isolated RNA was reverse transcribed, expressed TCRB transcripts were what got sequenced. Profiled with immunoSEQ multiplex PCR; TCRdb holds only in-frame clones, not every one. The table shows under 400,000 clones, with 15% to 20% occurring only once. Sequencing was done on a sample of naive CD4+ T cells from blood. All receptors derive from a woman younger than 35 in good health.

The J gene is TRBJ2-1, the V gene TRBV5-4; 8 nucleotides align to TRBD2. Trimming removed 4 bases from V and 8 bases from J; junction bases left unmatched: 14. The germline CDR1 and CDR2 sequences are SGHNT and YYREEE (reference sequence). The CDR3 length is 16 residues. The CDR3 sequence is CASSLDPGLVFHEQFF. The CDR3 DNA reads as TGTGCCAGCAGCCTCGATCCGGGACTAGTATTCCATGAGCAGTTCTTC.

This clone was counted between two and nine times. CDR3 DNA sequence: TGTGCCAGCAGCTGGTGGCGTCCGGGACTTAGCACAGATACGCAGTATTTT. This gives the protein CASSWWRPGLSTDTQYF. J is TRBJ2-3 and V is TRBV5-6; D possibly corresponds to TRBD2 (6 bases). Germline V gives CDR1 SGHDT, CDR2 YYEEEE. CDR3 length: 17 amino acids. Trimming removed 3 bases from V and 0 bases from J, with 17 bases in between.

The chain combines TRBV25-1 with TRBJ1-2, with a weak D call TRBD1 (6 bases). The V and J ends lost 6 bases and 2 bases respectively, with 7 bases between them. The germline CDR1 and CDR2 sequences are MGHDK and SYGVNS. CDR3 length: 12 residues. CDR3 nucleotides: TGTGCCAGCAGGGACAGCAACTATGGCTACACCTTC. It specifies CASRDSNYGYTF.

This clone was counted only a few times. The V and J genes are TRBV6-1 and TRBJ2-3, with D hard to call. Germline V CDR1 and CDR2: MNHNS, SASEGT. The CDR3 is 14 residues long. V lost 2 bases to trimming and J lost 5 bases, with 11 bases between them. DNA of the CDR3: TGTGCCAGCAGTGAAACCCTAGTACAAGATACGCAGTATTTT. Residues: CASSETLVQDTQYF.

The chain joins TRBV11-3 to TRBJ2-5, with 7 bases matching TRBD2. In germline, CDR1 is SGHNT, CDR2 YENEEA. The CDR3 contains 13 residues. Trimming at V came to 4 bases and at J to 4 bases, leaving 3 bases not matched to a gene. CDR3: CASSSRTRETQYF. The CDR3, as DNA: TGTGCCAGCAGCTCACGGACTAGAGAGACCCAGTACTTC.

This clone was detected only a few times. The chain links TRBV29-1 to TRBJ1-2, with D perhaps matching TRBD1 (6 bases). V lost 4 bases to trimming and J lost 4 bases, with 10 bases between them. This CDR3 is built from 12 residues. From germline, CDR1 is SQVTM and CDR2 ANQGSEA. Here the CDR3 reads CSVGDRSYGYTF. The CDR3 nucleotides read TGCAGCGTTGGAGACAGGTCCTATGGCTACACCTTC.

This chain uses TRBV7-3 with TRBJ1-1; no clear D. The CDR3 runs 13 residues. Germline V gene data show CDR1 as SGHTA and CDR2 as FQGTGA. The V gene lost 3 bases and the J gene lost 2 bases, with 7 bases spanning the gap. CDR3 bases: TGTGCCAGCAGCTTGGGAGACAACACTGAAGCTTTCTTT. This gives the protein CASSLGDNTEAFF.

This clone turned up a few times. This sequence joins TRBV27 and TRBJ2-3, with D perhaps TRBD1 (6 bases). There are 15 residues in the CDR3. Between the trimmed V and J ends, which lost 1 base and 0 bases, there was a span of 8 bases. Germline V gene sequence: CDR1 MNHEY, CDR2 SMNVEV (reference sequence). The CDR3 sequence: CASSLLGASTDTQYF. In DNA form, the CDR3 reads TGTGCCAGCAGTTTATTGGGGGCTAGCACAGATACGCAGTATTTT.

This clone was observed a few times. V is TRBV18 and J is TRBJ2-3; 7 nucleotides line up with TRBD2. The V and J ends lost 3 bases and 0 bases, in that order; junction bases with no gene match: 3. CDR3 size: 15 residues. In germline, CDR1 is KGHSH, CDR2 LQKENI. CDR3 coding DNA: TGTGCCAGCTCACCTCCGGGACTAAGCACAGATACGCAGTATTTT. Protein product: CASSPPGLSTDTQYF.

The DNA for the CDR3 is TGCGCCAGCAGCTTGTTACCCCTTTCGGGTGGTGAGCAGTTCTTC. This gives the protein CASSLLPLSGGEQFF. The V gene is TRBV5-1, the J gene TRBJ2-1; no clear D. V gave up 1 base and J gave up 9 bases, with 17 bases separating them. This CDR3 is 15 amino acids long. Germline V gives CDR1 SGHRS, CDR2 YFSETQ.

This chain links TRBV6-5 with TRBJ1-1, with unresolved D. Germline CDR1 MNHEY, CDR2 SVGAGI. This CDR3 region has 13 residues. Trimming took 5 bases from V and 1 from J, leaving 8 bases between them. The CDR3 DNA follows: TGTGCCAGCAGTGGCGACAAGAACACTGAAGCTTTCTTT. Amino acids: CASSGDKNTEAFF.

This clone was detected a few times. The rearrangement links TRBV9 to TRBJ1-1; D unresolved. The CDR3 totals 12 residues. V lost 3 bases and J 1 base, leaving 4 bases between the germline ends. CDR1 and CDR2 from the germline V gene are SGDLS and YYNGEE. The DNA of the CDR3 is TGTGCCAGCAGCGGAGGGAACACTGAAGCTTTCTTT. It is translated as CASSGGNTEAFF.

This clone came up many times. The chain recombines TRBV23-1 with TRBJ2-3; D is ambiguous. TRBV23-1 is assigned to the ORF class and has an uncertain function. The length of the CDR3 is 11 residues. The V end was cut by 6 bases, the J end by 5 bases, with 6 bases between. For the CDR3, the DNA is TGCGCCAGCAGCTACCAAGATACGCAGTATTTT. Its translation: CASSYQDTQYF.

This chain connects TRBV7-6 to TRBJ2-7; D is ambiguous. There are 16 residues in the CDR3. Germline V gene sequence: CDR1 SGHVS, CDR2 FNYEAQ. V lost 0 bases and J lost 2, with 14 bases in between. The CDR3, as DNA: TGTGCCAGCAGCTTAGCGTTGAGGCGTACTGCCTACGAGCAGTACTTC. This gives the protein CASSLALRRTAYEQYF.

This chain uses TRBV19 with TRBJ2-6, with unresolved D. Germline values: CDR1 LNHDA, CDR2 SQIVND (reference sequence). The germline V and J ends were trimmed by 7 bases and 4 bases, with 14 bases remaining between them. This CDR3 has 15 residues. The CDR3: CASNTISPGANVLTF. Here the CDR3 DNA reads TGTGCCAGTAACACGATCAGTCCCGGGGCCAACGTCCTGACTTTC.

The rearrangement joins TRBV29-1 to TRBJ1-2; the D gene is possibly TRBD1 (6 bases). In germline, CDR1 is SQVTM, CDR2 ANQGSEA. CDR3 length: 13 residues. V shed 0 bases and J shed 10 bases, with 15 bases lying between them. The CDR3 coding sequence is TGCAGCGTTGAAGAAGGGGGATTTGTTTTCTACACCTTC. It yields the protein CSVEEGGFVFYTF. Full variable domain (outside the CDR3, taken from reference TRBV29-1 and TRBJ1-2): SAVISQKPSRDICQRGTSLTIQCQVDSQVTMMFWYRQQPGQSLTLIATANQGSEATYESGFVIDKFPISRPNLTFSTLTVSNMSPEDSSIYLCSVEEGGFVFYTFGSGTRLTVV.

The chain uses TRBV2 and TRBJ2-5; D perhaps matches TRBD2 (6 bases). V lost 3 bases to trimming and J lost 2 bases, with 10 bases between them. Germline V gene sequence: CDR1 SNHLY, CDR2 FYNNEI. The length of the CDR3 is 14 residues. CDR3 in DNA: TGTGCCAGCAGTGAGGTTAGCGGACAAGAGACCCAGTACTTC. Amino acids: CASSEVSGQETQYF.

V usage is TRBV6-6 and J usage is TRBJ2-7, with D possibly TRBD2 on 6 matching bases. Trimming shortened V by 6 bases and J by 1 base, and 16 bases separated the two germline ends. CDR3 length: 15 amino acids. Germline assignment: CDR1 MNHNY and CDR2 SVGAGI (reference sequence). CDR3 protein: CASSDAGGRSYEQYF. The CDR3 nucleotides read TGTGCCAGCAGCGACGCCGGGGGACGGTCCTACGAGCAGTACTTC.

The table lists this clone with a few counts. The V gene is TRBV30, the J gene TRBJ1-5, with TRBD1 as a possible D gene (6 bases). The V and J ends lost 5 bases and 7 bases respectively, with 18 bases between them. CDR3 length equals 14 residues. Germline lookup yields CDR1 GTSNPN and CDR2 SVGIG (reference sequence). CDR3 sequence reads: CAWARDIGEQPQHF. The DNA of the CDR3 is TGTGCCTGGGCCCGGGACATCGGAGAGCAGCCCCAGCATTTT.

A few counts support this clone. V gene TRBV6-1 combines with J gene TRBJ1-2; weak D call: TRBD1 (5 bases). Trimming took off 6 bases at V and 3 bases at J, with 8 bases between the two ends. This CDR3 has 12 residues. The V gene's germline CDR1 is MNHNS and CDR2 SASEGT. Written as DNA, the CDR3 is TGTGCCAGCAGACGGGACTACTATGGCTACACCTTC. It translates to CASRRDYYGYTF.

The rearrangement uses TRBV30 and TRBJ2-5; D is uncertain. The V gene lost 0 bases and the J gene lost 5 bases, with 7 bases spanning the gap. Germline V lookup: CDR1 GTSNPN, CDR2 SVGIG (reference sequence). The CDR3 has 12 residues. The CDR3 is CAWSVIRETQYF. CDR3 DNA sequence: TGTGCCTGGAGTGTCATCAGGGAGACCCAGTACTTC.

The chain recombines TRBV6-1 with TRBJ2-7; 9 nucleotides align to TRBD1. V was clipped by 9 bases and J by 2 bases; unmatched bases: 8. Germline V gene sequence: CDR1 MNHNS, CDR2 SASEGT. This CDR3 is 14 amino acids long. The CDR3 region is CASCPGQGTYEQYF. The CDR3 coding sequence is TGTGCCAGTTGTCCGGGACAGGGAACCTACGAGCAGTACTTC.

This clone has just a few counts. The chain is built from TRBV21-1 and TRBJ2-1; the table calls TRBD2, which could not be checked here. TRBV21-1 is assigned pseudogene status. The CDR3 totals 16 residues. The CDR3 sequence: CASSKDASGGTNEQFF. Written as DNA, the CDR3 is TGTGCCAGCAGCAAAGATGCAAGCGGGGGGACGAATGAGCAGTTCTTC.

In this sample, this clone turned up a few times. V gene TRBV4-1 combines with J gene TRBJ2-7; 7 bases map to TRBD1. The CDR3 loop spans 14 amino acids. V trimming: 5 bases; J trimming: 0 bases; junction bases outside the gene matches: 4. The V gene's germline CDR1 is MGHRA and CDR2 YSYEKL. Written as DNA, the CDR3 is TGCGCCAGCAGCGCCACAGGGGTCTCCTACGAGCAGTACTTC. Its protein product is CASSATGVSYEQYF.

This chain uses TRBV18 with TRBJ2-2; TRBD2 might be the D (6 bases). Trimming cost V 3 bases and J 9 bases, with 17 bases left between them. The CDR3 length is 15 residues. Germline V gives CDR1 KGHSH, CDR2 LQKENI. DNA of the CDR3: TGTGCCAGCTCACCTCCCGGGAGAGTCGATCGGGAGCTGTTTTTT. Translated, it gives CASSPPGRVDRELFF.

Only a few counts were recorded for this clone. This chain uses TRBV5-4 with TRBJ2-3; tentatively, D is TRBD2 (5 bases). The CDR3 sequence is 13 residues long. In germline, CDR1 is SGHNT, CDR2 YYREEE (reference sequence). Trimming removed 3 bases from V and 6 bases from J, with 11 bases in between. CDR3 nucleotide sequence: TGTGCCAGCAGCTCCCCGGAGGTGGATACGCAGTATTTT. This sequence encodes CASSSPEVDTQYF.